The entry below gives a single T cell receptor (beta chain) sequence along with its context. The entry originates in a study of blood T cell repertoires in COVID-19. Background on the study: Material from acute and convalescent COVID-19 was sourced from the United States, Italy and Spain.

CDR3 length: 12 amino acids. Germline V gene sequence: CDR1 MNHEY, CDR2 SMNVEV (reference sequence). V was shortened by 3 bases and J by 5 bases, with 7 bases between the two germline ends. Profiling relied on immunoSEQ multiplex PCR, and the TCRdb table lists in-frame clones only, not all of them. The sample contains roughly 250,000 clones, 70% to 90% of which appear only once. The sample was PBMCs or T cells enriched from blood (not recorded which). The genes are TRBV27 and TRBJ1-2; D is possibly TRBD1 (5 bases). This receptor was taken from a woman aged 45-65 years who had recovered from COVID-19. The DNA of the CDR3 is TGTGCCAGCAGTTTTCGGGGGTATGGCTACACCTTC. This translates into CASSFRGYGYTF.